Sequencing of this T cell receptor beta chain was carried out in a study of blood T cell repertoires in COVID-19. Turning to the study itself: Spain, Italy and the United States supplied samples that represented acute and convalescent COVID-19.

This clone was observed a few times. Only in-frame clones appear in the TCRdb table, and some are missing; sequencing was by immunoSEQ multiplex PCR. The table has about 83,000 clones, 65% to 80% seen once. Germline assignment: CDR1 SQVTM and CDR2 ANQGSEA. Trimming removed 8 bases from V and 3 bases from J; junction bases left unmatched: 7. The CDR3 extends over 12 amino acids. The chain joins TRBV29-1 to TRBJ2-7, with 7 bases lining up with TRBD1. The sequence derives from a woman aged 80 or over with active or convalescent COVID-19. What was sequenced was peripheral blood. CDR3 sequence (DNA): TGCAGCACCGGGGACAGCCTCTACGAGCAGTACTTC. Translating gives CSTGDSLYEQYF.